The 2 T cell receptor beta chains listed next were all sequenced from one sample in a study of response to subunit inactivated influenza vaccine. From the RT-PCR reads, TCRdb called clonotypes with MiXCR, one entry per CDR3 protein. The sample gives roughly 700,000 distinct CDR3 sequences, 15% to 18% of which show up once; 11% is in the top ten. The sequencing used PBMCs from blood, collected 11 to 12 days after vaccination. Source of these receptors: a man aged 45-60 years who received an inactivated influenza vaccine.

This chain joins TRBV5-1 and TRBJ1-1, with unresolved D. V was cut by 3 bases and J by 5 bases, with 17 bases left in between. Germline lookup yields CDR1 SGHRS and CDR2 YFSETQ. The CDR3 consists of 15 residues. The CDR3 loop is CASSYPGRPGTEAFF. The DNA for the CDR3 is TGCGCCAGCAGCTACCCCGGGCGGCCGGGAACTGAAGCTTTCTTT.

This clonotype was picked up a small number of times. V usage is TRBV7-9 and J usage is TRBJ2-7, with D possibly matching TRBD2 (7 bases). The CDR3 has 14 amino acids. CDR1 and CDR2 from the germline V gene are SEHNR and FQNEAQ (reference sequence). V lost 5 bases and J 0 bases, leaving 11 bases between the germline ends. CDR3 region: CASSRGGDSYEQYF. The CDR3 DNA follows: TGTGCCAGCAGCCGAGGGGGGGACTCCTACGAGCAGTACTTC.